This T cell receptor beta chain comes out of a study of CD8 T cells in ankylosing spondylitis. Study-level points and caveats: Within peripheral blood, clones linked to disease were CD8+ and relatively rare. Ankylosing spondylitis blood appeared to carry a characteristic TCR beta motif of roughly eight highly homologous variants. Reportedly, significant enrichment of disease-linked clones occurred in matched ankylosing spondylitis synovial fluid.

V was clipped by 11 bases and J by 0 bases, with 23 bases between them. There are 18 residues in the CDR3. Notes on this clonotype: Antigen specificity is unknown.

From the 5' RACE reads, TCRdb called clonotypes with MiXCR, one entry per CDR3 protein. This table holds a few hundred thousand distinct CDR3 sequences, about 20% found once. V and J are TRBV12-3 or TRBV12-4 and TRBJ2-6, with D tentatively TRBD1 or TRBD2 (7 bases each). The clonotype was recovered from a male donor with ankylosing spondylitis or in good health (not recorded which). Sequences were obtained from blood, either unsorted or a sorted T cell fraction (not recorded which). The CDR3 region has the DNA TGTGCCTTCAGGGGGGGGACCCAGGTCGCCTCTGGGGCCAACGTCCTGACTTTC. Translating it yields CAFRGGTQVASGANVLTF.